Each of the 30 T cell receptor beta chains below was sequenced from the same sample in a study of Ad26.COV2.S vaccination and SARS-CoV-2 variants. Only in-frame clones appear in the TCRdb table, and some are missing; sequencing was by immunoSEQ multiplex PCR. The table includes roughly 500,000 clones, 89% detected once. Specified treatment: approximately 18 received Ad26.COV2.S at low or high dose, single or two shots; a few received placebo; per-sample allocation not given. The study sampled participants on day 63 after the first vaccine or placebo injection. The material was peripheral blood, obtained in a trial of Ad26.COV2.S vaccine versus placebo. The receptors here all came from a person between 18 and 59 years old who received the Ad26.COV2.S COVID-19 vaccine or a placebo.

V is TRBV5-6 and J is TRBJ2-7; no definite D call. V dropped 3 bases and J dropped 3 bases, with 13 bases sitting between them. This CDR3 comprises 14 residues. Germline assignment: CDR1 SGHDT and CDR2 YYEEEE. CDR3 loop: CASSWGRSYYEQYF. CDR3 DNA: TGTGCCAGCAGCTGGGGAAGGTCATACTACGAGCAGTACTTC.

This sequence joins TRBV7-3 and TRBJ2-5; D may correspond to TRBD1 or TRBD2 (6 bases each). Germline assignment: CDR1 SGHTA and CDR2 FQGTGA. The V end was cut by 5 bases, the J end by 0 bases, with 13 bases between. The CDR3 runs 15 residues. CDR3 loop: CASSALGGNQETQYF. The CDR3 DNA reads as TGTGCCAGCAGCGCATTAGGGGGGAACCAAGAGACCCAGTACTTC.

This clone turned up a few times. V is TRBV27 and J is TRBJ1-1; possible D gene TRBD1, 5 bases. Germline CDR1 reads MNHEY; CDR2 reads SMNVEV (reference sequence). This CDR3 spans 13 amino acids. Trimming removed 3 bases from V and 4 bases from J, with 9 bases in between. This CDR3 is CASSFAGGTEAFF. The CDR3 nucleotides read TGTGCCAGCAGTTTCGCCGGGGGCACTGAAGCTTTCTTT.

The chain uses TRBV7-3 and TRBJ2-1; D might be TRBD2 (6 bases). Germline values: CDR1 SGHTA, CDR2 FQGTGA. The CDR3 loop spans 14 amino acids. With 5 bases removed from V and 8 bases from J, the gap between germline ends came to 16 bases. The CDR3, as DNA: TGTGCCAGCAGCCGACTAGACCCGCCGGATGAGCAGTTCTTC. Translated: CASSRLDPPDEQFF.

The V and J genes are TRBV2 and TRBJ1-5, with D perhaps TRBD1 (6 bases). The CDR3 has 15 residues. Germline V lookup: CDR1 SNHLY, CDR2 FYNNEI. Trimming removed 3 bases from V and 5 bases from J, with 14 bases in between. The CDR3 nucleotides are TGTGCCAGCAGTGAGAGGGGGGCCCTTTATCAGCCCCAGCATTTT. It translates to CASSERGALYQPQHF.

This chain links TRBV6-6 with TRBJ2-2; D possibly corresponds to TRBD1 (6 bases). The germline gives CDR1 MNHNY, CDR2 SVGAGI (reference sequence). This CDR3 contains 15 residues. V was cut by 6 bases and J by 6 bases, with 17 bases left in between. This CDR3 reads CASRWTAGRAGELFF. The CDR3 DNA follows: TGTGCCAGCAGGTGGACAGCAGGAAGGGCCGGGGAGCTGTTTTTT.

V is TRBV13 and J is TRBJ1-1; maybe TRBD1 (6 bases). V gave up 3 bases and J gave up 1 base, with 18 bases separating them. This CDR3 comprises 17 residues. Per germline, CDR1 PRHDT and CDR2 FYEKMQ (reference sequence). The CDR3 sequence: CASSLDLRTETNTEAFF. The CDR3 bases are TGTGCCAGCAGCTTGGATCTACGGACAGAAACGAACACTGAAGCTTTCTTT. Combining the CDR3 with reference TRBV13 and TRBJ1-1 gives the whole variable domain AAGVIQSPRHLIKEKRETATLKCYPIPRHDTVYWYQQGPGQDPQFLISFYEKMQSDKGSIPDRFSAQQFSDYHSELNMSSLELGDSALYFCASSLDLRTETNTEAFFGQGTRLTVV.

This clone appeared a single time. The rearrangement joins TRBV18 to TRBJ1-2; D remains ambiguous. Looked up from germline, CDR1 is KGHSH and CDR2 is LQKENI. V dropped 0 bases and J dropped 5 bases, with 13 bases sitting between them. CDR3 length equals 15 residues. The CDR3 loop reads CASSPPIFREYGYTF. The CDR3 DNA sequence: TGTGCCAGCTCACCACCAATCTTCCGGGAGTATGGCTACACCTTC.

The V and J genes are TRBV20-1 and TRBJ1-2; D remains ambiguous. V lost 3 bases, J lost 2 bases, and 10 bases lay in between. The CDR3 sequence is 13 residues long. Germline V CDR1 and CDR2: DFQATT, SNEGSKA (reference sequence). DNA for the CDR3: TGCAGTGCTAGTGGGTTGGGAAACTATGGCTACACCTTC. It yields the protein CSASGLGNYGYTF.

The V gene is TRBV28, the J gene TRBJ1-3; D perhaps matches TRBD1 (6 bases). There are 15 residues in the CDR3. Germline values: CDR1 MDHEN, CDR2 SYDVKM. V was trimmed by 7 bases and J by 3 bases, leaving 16 bases between them. CDR3 nucleotide sequence: TGTGCCAGCACCGTGGGGGGGGCTGGTGGAAACACCATATATTTT. Its translation is CASTVGGAGGNTIYF.

This chain joins TRBV14 and TRBJ1-1, with TRBD1 as a possible D gene (5 bases). Germline CDR1 SGHDN, CDR2 FVKESK. V shed 0 bases and J shed 12 bases, with 14 bases lying between them. This CDR3 has 13 residues. The DNA of the CDR3 is TGTGCCAGCAGCCAAGATCTTAGGGACGCGACTTTCTTT. It specifies CASSQDLRDATFF.

This clone was seen a single time. The J gene is TRBJ1-5, the V gene TRBV6-5; perhaps TRBD1 as D (5 bases). Trimming cost V 0 bases and J 11 bases, with 11 bases left between them. Germline V gene lookup returns CDR1 MNHEY and CDR2 SVGAGI. There are 13 residues in the CDR3. The CDR3 region has the DNA TGTGCCAGCAGTTACTCGACGGGAGGGGCCCAGCATTTT. Protein sequence: CASSYSTGGAQHF.

The rearrangement links TRBV19 to TRBJ1-2, with a weak D call TRBD1 (6 bases). Trimming cost V 5 bases and J 4 bases, with 14 bases left between them. Per germline, CDR1 LNHDA and CDR2 SQIVND (reference sequence). CDR3 length: 14 residues. CDR3 coding DNA: TGTGCCAGTAGTCCCAGACAGGTCGGCTATGGCTACACCTTC. Its translation is CASSPRQVGYGYTF.

This rearrangement joins TRBV11-2 to TRBJ1-6, with TRBD1 matching over 7 bases. The CDR3 has 15 amino acids. Trimming took 6 bases from V and 6 from J; bases not matched to a gene: 8. CDR1 and CDR2 (germline): SGHAT, FQNNGV. The CDR3 DNA sequence: TGTGCCAGCAGTGGGAGGGGGCGGTTTAATTCACCCCTCCACTTT. This sequence encodes CASSGRGRFNSPLHF.

The chain carries TRBV4-2 and TRBJ1-1; D gene unclear. The CDR3 is made up of 14 amino acids. V shed 5 bases and J shed 8 bases, with 18 bases lying between them. Germline loops: CDR1 LGHNA, CDR2 YNFKEQ. The CDR3 DNA sequence: TGTGCCAGCAGCTCAGATACCGGGCCGAGGGAAGCTTTCTTT. Protein: CASSSDTGPREAFF.

The chain joins TRBV18 to TRBJ2-2; tentatively, D is TRBD1 (6 bases). CDR3 length: 16 amino acids. Trimming left V 3 bases short and J 0 bases short, with 11 bases between. Germline V lookup: CDR1 KGHSH, CDR2 LQKENI. The CDR3 DNA sequence: TGTGCCAGCTCACCTTATACAGGGTCGAACACCGGGGAGCTGTTTTTT. Translated, it gives CASSPYTGSNTGELFF.

The chain employs TRBV5-1 and TRBJ1-3; no firm D call. The CDR3 is made up of 15 amino acids. Trimming shortened V by 4 bases and J by 0 bases, and 11 bases separated the two germline ends. Germline V lookup: CDR1 SGHRS, CDR2 YFSETQ. The CDR3 loop reads CASSLDGSSGNTIYF. Here the CDR3 DNA reads TGCGCCAGCAGCCTGGACGGTAGCTCTGGAAACACCATATATTTT.

V and J are TRBV2 and TRBJ2-7, with TRBD1 matching over 7 bases. Germline trimming cut 4 bases from V and 0 bases from J; bases unmatched to any gene: 3. The CDR3 spans 14 residues. The germline V gene has CDR1 SNHLY and CDR2 FYNNEI. Written as DNA, the CDR3 is TGTGCCAGCAGTGGGGACAGCAGCTCCTACGAGCAGTACTTC. Translated, it gives CASSGDSSSYEQYF. Drawing the rest from reference TRBV2 and TRBJ2-7, the complete variable domain is EPEVTQTPSHQVTQMGQEVILRCVPISNHLYFYWYRQILGQKVEFLVSFYNNEISEKSEIFDDQFSVERPDGSNFTLKIRSTKLEDSAMYFCASSGDSSSYEQYFGPGTRLTVT.

This clone was counted a few times. This rearrangement joins TRBV30 to TRBJ1-3; D is undetermined. Trimming took 0 bases from V and 0 from J, leaving 6 bases between them. The germline V gene has CDR1 GTSNPN and CDR2 SVGIG (reference sequence). This CDR3 has 14 residues. As DNA, the CDR3 is TGTGCCTGGAGTGTAACTCTCTCTGGAAACACCATATATTTT. Translated, it gives CAWSVTLSGNTIYF.

The CDR3 sequence: CASSAGPDGSYEQYF. CDR3 bases: TGTGCCAGCAGTGCCGGTCCTGATGGTTCCTACGAGCAGTACTTC. This chain connects TRBV5-5 to TRBJ2-7; no clear D gene. CDR1 and CDR2 (germline): SGHKS, YYEKEE (reference sequence). The CDR3 has 15 residues. V was clipped by 5 bases and J by 1 base, with 16 bases between them.

This clone showed up just once. The rearrangement joins TRBV30 to TRBJ1-5; 7 bases map to TRBD1. The CDR3 loop spans 16 amino acids. CDR1 is GTSNPN and CDR2 is SVGIG in the germline V gene (reference sequence). The ends lost 6 bases at V and 3 bases at J; junction bases unmatched: 14. CDR3 DNA sequence: TGTGCCTGTTCACTTAGGGGGCTGAGCCTCAATCAGCCCCAGCATTTT. Protein sequence: CACSLRGLSLNQPQHF.

In DNA, the CDR3 is TGCGCCAGCAGCTTAACACAGGGGAACACCGGGGAGCTGTTTTTT. This encodes CASSLTQGNTGELFF. The V and J genes are TRBV5-1 and TRBJ2-2; perhaps TRBD1 as D (6 bases). Germline lookup yields CDR1 SGHRS and CDR2 YFSETQ. V was pared by 2 bases and J by 1 base, with 9 bases between. The CDR3 is 15 residues long.

V gene TRBV27 combines with J gene TRBJ2-2; the match to TRBD2 covers 10 bases. J gave up 4 bases and V 6 bases, and 8 bases lay outside the gene matches. Germline CDR1 reads MNHEY; CDR2 reads SMNVEV (reference sequence). The CDR3 sequence is 16 residues long. Written as DNA, the CDR3 is TGTGCCAGCAGCTTAGCGGGGGGACGGGGCACCGGGGAGCTGTTTTTT. The encoded protein is CASSLAGGRGTGELFF.

CDR3: CASSIDSGANVLTF. CDR3 in DNA: TGTGCCAGTAGTATAGACTCTGGGGCCAACGTCCTGACTTTC. This chain uses TRBV19 with TRBJ2-6; no clear D. CDR1 and CDR2 from the germline V gene are LNHDA and SQIVND (reference sequence). V lost 0 bases and J 0 bases, leaving 0 bases between the germline ends. The CDR3 runs 14 residues.

This sequence joins TRBV5-4 and TRBJ2-1; TRBD2 is a possible D gene (6 bases). The CDR3 has 15 residues. Germline CDR1 and CDR2: SGHNT and YYREEE (reference sequence). Trimming stripped 2 bases from V and 1 base from J, with 10 bases between. In nucleotides, the CDR3 is TGTGCCAGCAGCTTAGACGGGGGTTCCTACAATGAGCAGTTCTTC. This gives the protein CASSLDGGSYNEQFF.

This rearrangement joins TRBV4-2 to TRBJ1-5; 7 bases are a match to TRBD1. V dropped 3 bases and J dropped 3; count of bases not matched to a gene: 5. Germline V gene sequence: CDR1 LGHNA, CDR2 YNFKEQ. This CDR3 contains 15 residues. CDR3 region: CASSQIGQDNQPQHF. The CDR3 region has the DNA TGTGCCAGCAGCCAGATTGGACAGGACAATCAGCCCCAGCATTTT.

The CDR3 region is CAWSTGLSTDTQYF. The CDR3 DNA follows: TGTGCCTGGAGTACGGGGCTTAGCACAGATACGCAGTATTTT. V and J are TRBV30 and TRBJ2-3, with D possibly called TRBD1 or TRBD2 (5 bases each). The CDR3 extends over 14 amino acids. Germline values: CDR1 GTSNPN, CDR2 SVGIG (reference sequence). Trimming cost V 2 bases and J 0 bases, with 9 bases left between them.

The rearrangement uses TRBV7-2 and TRBJ2-7, with D possibly matching TRBD1 (5 bases). This CDR3 region has 13 residues. The germline CDR1 and CDR2 sequences are SGHTA and FQGNSA. Trimming shortened V by 5 bases and J by 8 bases, and 16 bases separated the two germline ends. The CDR3 DNA follows: TGTGCCAGCAGCGCGTGGCAGGGTATCAAGCAGTACGTC. Protein: CASSAWQGIKQYV.

V and J are TRBV6-6 and TRBJ1-5; D gene uncertain. Trimming took off 5 bases at V and 1 base at J, with 3 bases between the two ends. Germline CDR1 is MNHNY and CDR2 is SVGAGI (reference sequence). The CDR3 loop spans 12 amino acids. The DNA of the CDR3 is TGTGCCAGCAGTCCCAGCAATCAGCCCCAGCATTTT. As protein: CASSPSNQPQHF.

This clone was picked up a small number of times. The chain carries TRBV4-1 and TRBJ1-1; TRBD1 aligns across 7 bases. Germline values: CDR1 MGHRA, CDR2 YSYEKL. The ends lost 8 bases at V and 4 bases at J; junction bases unmatched: 10. The CDR3 totals 14 residues. CDR3 loop: CASGGGGEGTEAFF. CDR3 nucleotide sequence: TGCGCCAGCGGAGGGGGCGGAGAGGGCACTGAAGCTTTCTTT.